The 13 T cell receptor beta chains below come from one sample, sequenced in a study of blood T cell repertoires in COVID-19 (dated by TCRdb to about 2020). Library construction relied on the immunoSEQ multiplex PCR assay. TCRdb limited this immuneACCESS table to in-frame rearrangements with V and J called. A share of clones is missing; checked studies link under half to unresolved V genes, and the rest is unexplained. Present in this sample are nearly 55,000 clones, approximately 80% of which were seen just once. The ten largest make up approximately 15% of the sample. Sequenced material: peripheral blood. The receptors derive from a human donor with active or convalescent COVID-19. The donor label of this sample is uncertain.

With respect to this clone: A far larger clone is off by one base, so a read error is likely. This chain joins TRBV4-1 and TRBJ2-2; 8 bases match TRBD2. This CDR3 spans 15 amino acids. The V gene end was trimmed by 4 bases and the J gene end by 6 bases; junction bases not matched to a gene: 7. Germline V CDR1 and CDR2: MGHRA, YSYEKL. The CDR3 loop reads CASSLSGGGPGELFF. CDR3 bases: TGCGCCAGCAGCCTGTCCGGGGGGGGGCCCGGGGAGCTGTTTTTT.

The DNA for the CDR3 is TGTGCCTGGGGTCACCGCACGGGTTATGAGCAGTTCTTC. It translates to CAWGHRTGYEQFF. This sequence joins TRBV30 and TRBJ2-1; D uncertain. Germline values: CDR1 GTSNPN, CDR2 SVGIG (reference sequence). Trimming stripped 5 bases from V and 8 bases from J, with 16 bases between. The CDR3 loop spans 13 amino acids.

V usage is TRBV7-3 and J usage is TRBJ2-1; TRBD1 matches at 8 bases. The J segment lost 1 base and the V segment lost 5 bases, leaving 7 bases of the junction unmatched. Germline-derived CDR1 and CDR2 are SGHTA and FQGTGA. The CDR3 spans 16 residues. The CDR3 DNA is TGTGCCAGCAGCCAAAACGGACAGGGTTCCTACAATGAGCAGTTCTTC. It translates to CASSQNGQGSYNEQFF.

The CDR3 reads CATTKDRGGTDTQYF. The DNA of the CDR3 is TGTGCCACCACCAAGGACAGGGGTGGCACAGATACGCAGTATTTT. This chain uses TRBV30 with TRBJ2-3; 9 nucleotides agree with TRBD1. The CDR3 runs to 15 residues. J was trimmed by 1 base and V by 8 bases; bases with no gene match: 10. Germline CDR1 GTSNPN, CDR2 SVGIG (reference sequence).

The rearrangement links TRBV27 to TRBJ2-3; 7 nucleotides line up with TRBD2. The CDR3 loop spans 14 amino acids. Looked up from germline, CDR1 is MNHEY and CDR2 is SMNVEV (reference sequence). The junction had 4 bases not matched to a gene; V was cut back by 4 bases and J by 3 bases. This chain's CDR3 is CASSWGGTTDTQYF. The CDR3, as DNA: TGTGCCAGCAGTTGGGGGGGAACGACAGATACGCAGTATTTT.

The V gene is TRBV23-1, the J gene TRBJ1-5; D is possibly TRBD1 (6 bases). TRBV23-1 is identified as an open reading frame with a role that is uncertain. V shed 3 bases and J shed 4 bases, with 7 bases lying between them. The CDR3 covers 13 residues. The CDR3 is CASSHRGNQPQHF. For the CDR3, the DNA is TGCGCCAGCAGTCACAGGGGAAATCAGCCCCAGCATTTT.

The chain uses TRBV5-1 and TRBJ2-7; 9 positions match TRBD2. V lost 0 bases to trimming and J lost 2 bases; unmatched junction nucleotides: 0. Germline V gene sequence: CDR1 SGHRS, CDR2 YFSETQ. This CDR3 has 14 amino acids. Here the CDR3 reads CASSLGGRAYEQYF. CDR3 DNA: TGCGCCAGCAGCTTGGGCGGGAGGGCCTACGAGCAGTACTTC.

This chain links TRBV6-5 with TRBJ2-7; the match to TRBD2 covers 13 bases. The germline V gene has CDR1 MNHEY and CDR2 SVGAGI. V dropped 5 bases and J dropped 7; count of bases not matched to a gene: 8. This CDR3 contains 15 residues. The CDR3 nucleotides are TGTGCCAGCAGTACTAGCGGGAGGGCCCGTTGGGAGCAGTACTTC. It is translated as CASSTSGRARWEQYF.

CDR3 nucleotides: TGTGCCAGCAGCTTAACCCAGGGAACCGGGGAGCTGTTTTTT. It translates to CASSLTQGTGELFF. This chain links TRBV11-2 with TRBJ2-2; D is possibly TRBD1 (5 bases). Trimming took 2 bases from V and 5 from J, leaving 9 bases between them. Germline-derived CDR1 and CDR2 are SGHAT and FQNNGV. This CDR3 is 14 amino acids long.

The chain combines TRBV30 with TRBJ2-4; D unresolved. The ends were cut back, 0 bases at V and 0 bases at J, with 9 bases in the middle. This CDR3 region has 15 residues. The germline V gene has CDR1 GTSNPN and CDR2 SVGIG (reference sequence). The CDR3 sequence is CAWSVLKLAKNIQYF. In DNA, the CDR3 is TGTGCCTGGAGTGTACTCAAGCTAGCCAAAAACATTCAGTACTTC.

The chain combines TRBV6-2 or TRBV6-3 with TRBJ1-2; 8 nucleotides align to TRBD1. CDR3 length: 14 amino acids. V lost 2 bases, J lost 11 bases, and 10 bases stayed unmatched. CDR1 is MNHEY and CDR2 is SVGEGT in the germline V gene. For the CDR3, the DNA is TGTGCCAGCAGTTACATCGACAGGGGCGAAAGTTACACCTTC. Translation gives CASSYIDRGESYTF.

This rearrangement joins TRBV4-1 to TRBJ2-6, with D perhaps TRBD2 (6 bases). The CDR3 consists of 16 residues. The germline V gene encodes CDR1 MGHRA and CDR2 YSYEKL. Trimming pared 0 bases from V and 2 bases from J, leaving 8 bases between. The CDR3 coding sequence is TGCGCCAGCAGCCAAGAACGGGGGACTGGGGCCAACGTCCTGACTTTC. Translated, it gives CASSQERGTGANVLTF.

V is TRBV4-1 and J is TRBJ1-5; D unresolved. The V end lost 0 bases, the J end lost 3 bases, and 9 bases lay between the germline ends. Per germline, CDR1 MGHRA and CDR2 YSYEKL. CDR3 length: 15 amino acids. The CDR3 region is CASSQEGSPNQPQHF. The DNA for the CDR3 is TGCGCCAGCAGCCAAGAAGGGAGCCCCAATCAGCCCCAGCATTTT.